This TCR beta chain was sequenced in a study of CD8 T cells in Susac syndrome. When the RNA was reverse transcribed, random hexamers were used with an input of roughly 0.45 to 1 ug. Multiplex immunoSEQ PCR targeted 54 Vbeta and 13 Jbeta TCR beta segments. In TCRdb, the immunoSEQ multiplex PCR reads were re-called with MiXCR into one record per CDR3 protein. The sample consists of approximately 300,000 distinct CDR3 sequences, roughly 85% of them appearing once. This clonotype was recorded a few times. CDR3 size: 15 residues. V lost 7 bases and J lost 1; bases outside the gene matches: 8. The germline V gene has CDR1 SGHAT and CDR2 FQNNGV.

The TCR sequence derives from a human donor with multiple sclerosis. The sample was CD8+ T cells from PBMCs. V is TRBV11-2 and J is TRBJ2-3; TRBD1 matches 7 bases. CDR3 amino acids: CASTTRDRGTDTQYF. In DNA form, the CDR3 reads TGTGCCAGCACCACTCGGGACAGAGGCACAGATACGCAGTATTTT.